This TCR beta chain was recorded in a study of vaccination and CD4 T cells after COVID-19. Oncomine TCR Beta short-read sequencing was applied to DNA from cultured CD4+ T cells. Each CDR3 protein is one row after TCRdb ran MiXCR on the PCR reads. Found here are around 23,000 distinct CDR3 sequences, 43% of them singletons; the top ten hold 4.9%. Worth noting for this clonotype: The target antigen is unknown.

Indicated time point: late sampling 161 to 241 days after vaccination in three convalescent patients. The treatment denotes: roughly ten-day PBMC culture with coronavirus spike peptide pools or control peptides (ViraFEST assay). The CDR3 runs to 14 residues. The V gene end was trimmed by 7 bases and the J gene end by 4 bases; junction bases not matched to a gene: 7. Looked up from germline, CDR1 is MNHEY and CDR2 is SVGEGT. The rearrangement joins TRBV6-2 or TRBV6-3 to TRBJ2-3, with TRBD1 matching 8 bases. The sample consisted of CD4+ T cells from blood, cultured in vitro, taken about 7 months after SARS-CoV-2 vaccination. The sequence was collected from a human donor who had recovered from COVID-19. The CDR3 coding sequence is TGTGCCAGCACCGAACAGGGGGTGGCAGATACGCAGTATTTT. It is translated as CASTEQGVADTQYF.